The next 3 T cell receptor beta chains were all read from a single sample in a study of blood T cell repertoires in COVID-19. Using immunoSEQ multiplex PCR, the repertoire was profiled, and TCRdb retains in-frame clones only, with some absent. The table has roughly 140,000 clones, around 80% seen once. The sequenced sample consisted of peripheral blood. Source of these receptors: a woman between 50 and 59 years old with acute or convalescent COVID-19.

The rearrangement links TRBV11-2 to TRBJ1-1; no reliable D call. The V end lost 5 bases, the J end lost 10 bases, and 17 bases lay between the germline ends. CDR1 is SGHAT, CDR2 FQNNGV, per germline. The length of the CDR3 is 13 residues. The CDR3 protein is CASSRPPGVGAFF. CDR3 in DNA: TGTGCCAGCAGCCGCCCCCCCGGGGTTGGAGCTTTCTTT.

The chain joins TRBV7-2 to TRBJ1-1, with D perhaps matching TRBD1 (5 bases). CDR3 length equals 13 residues. Deletions cut 5 bases from V and 1 base from J, with 8 bases between. Germline lookup yields CDR1 SGHTA and CDR2 FQGNSA. CDR3 nucleotide sequence: TGTGCCAGCAGCCCAGGGCCGAACACTGAAGCTTTCTTT. Protein sequence: CASSPGPNTEAFF.

The chain is built from TRBV15 and TRBJ2-7; tentative D call: TRBD2 (6 bases). The CDR3 has 13 residues. Germline CDR1 reads LNHNV; CDR2 reads YYDKDF (reference sequence). V shed 1 base and J shed 3 bases, with 7 bases lying between them. CDR3 nucleotide sequence: TGTGCCACCAGCAGAGGCGGGGACTACGAGCAGTACTTC. Its protein is CATSRGGDYEQYF. The entire variable domain, with the rest obtained from reference TRBV15 and TRBJ2-7, is as follows: DAMVIQNPRYQVTQFGKPVTLSCSQTLNHNVMYWYQQKSSQAPKLLFHYYDKDFNNEADTPDNFQSRRPNTSFCFLDIRSPGLGDTAMYLCATSRGGDYEQYFGPGTRLTVT.